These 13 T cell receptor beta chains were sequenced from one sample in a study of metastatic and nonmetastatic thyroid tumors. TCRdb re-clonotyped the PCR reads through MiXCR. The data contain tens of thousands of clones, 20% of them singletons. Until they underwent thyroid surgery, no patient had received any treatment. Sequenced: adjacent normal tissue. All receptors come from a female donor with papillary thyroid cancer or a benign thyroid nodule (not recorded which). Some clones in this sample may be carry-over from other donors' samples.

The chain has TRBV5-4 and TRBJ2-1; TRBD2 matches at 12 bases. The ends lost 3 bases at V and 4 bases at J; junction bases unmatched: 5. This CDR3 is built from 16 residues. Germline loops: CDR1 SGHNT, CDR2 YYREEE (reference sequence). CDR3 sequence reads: CASSSRTSGTYNEQFF. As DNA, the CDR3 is TGTGCCAGCAGCTCGAGGACTAGCGGGACATACAATGAGCAGTTCTTC. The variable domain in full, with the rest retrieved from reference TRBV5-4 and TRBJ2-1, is ETGVTQSPTHLIKTRGQQVTLRCSSQSGHNTVSWYQQALGQGPQFIFQYYREEENGRGNFPPRFSGLQFPNYSSELNVNALELDDSALYLCASSSRTSGTYNEQFFGPGTRLTVL.

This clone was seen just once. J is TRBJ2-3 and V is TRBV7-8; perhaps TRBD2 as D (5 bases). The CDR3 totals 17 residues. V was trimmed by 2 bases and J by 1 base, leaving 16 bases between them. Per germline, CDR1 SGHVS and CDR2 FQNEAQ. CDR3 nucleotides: TGTGCCAGCAGCTTACTTTCTCTAGCTTGGGGCACAGATACGCAGTATTTT. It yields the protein CASSLLSLAWGTDTQYF.

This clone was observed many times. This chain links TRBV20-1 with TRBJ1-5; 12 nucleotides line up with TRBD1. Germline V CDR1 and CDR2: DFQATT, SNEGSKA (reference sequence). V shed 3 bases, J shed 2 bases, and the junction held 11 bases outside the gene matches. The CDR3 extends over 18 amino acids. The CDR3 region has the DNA TGCAGTGCTAGCCGGGACAGGGGGCTTGGGTCTGGCAATCAGCCCCAGCATTTT. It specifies CSASRDRGLGSGNQPQHF.

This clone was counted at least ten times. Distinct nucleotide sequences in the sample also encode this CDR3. CDR3 sequence: CSAFPGQSFFYEQYF. CDR3 DNA: TGCAGTGCTTTTCCGGGACAGAGCTTCTTCTACGAGCAGTACTTC. The rearrangement uses TRBV20-1 and TRBJ2-7; the match to TRBD1 covers 7 bases. The CDR3 runs 15 residues. Per germline, CDR1 DFQATT and CDR2 SNEGSKA (reference sequence). The V segment lost 5 bases and the J segment 3 bases; nucleotides outside the gene matches: 13.

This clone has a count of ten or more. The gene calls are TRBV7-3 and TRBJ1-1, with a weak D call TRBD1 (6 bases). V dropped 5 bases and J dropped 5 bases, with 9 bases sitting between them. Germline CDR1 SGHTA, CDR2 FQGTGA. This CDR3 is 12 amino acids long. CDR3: CASSKGGTEAFF. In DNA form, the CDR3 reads TGTGCCAGCAGCAAAGGGGGAACTGAAGCTTTCTTT.

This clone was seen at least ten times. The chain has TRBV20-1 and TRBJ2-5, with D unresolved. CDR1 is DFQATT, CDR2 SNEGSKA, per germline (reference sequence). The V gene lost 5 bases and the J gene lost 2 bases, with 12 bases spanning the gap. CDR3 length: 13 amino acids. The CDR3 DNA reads TGCAGTGCTCCCCGACTTGATCAAGAGACCCAGTACTTC. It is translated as CSAPRLDQETQYF.

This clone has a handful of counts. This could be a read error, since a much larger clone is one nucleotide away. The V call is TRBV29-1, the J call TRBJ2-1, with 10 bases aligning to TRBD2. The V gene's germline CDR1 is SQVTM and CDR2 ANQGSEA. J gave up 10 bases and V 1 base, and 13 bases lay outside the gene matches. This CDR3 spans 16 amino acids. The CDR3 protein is CSVEGGLAGVPNEQFF. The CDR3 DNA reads TGCAGCGTTGAAGGGGGGCTAGCGGGAGTGCCCAACGAGCAGTTCTTC.

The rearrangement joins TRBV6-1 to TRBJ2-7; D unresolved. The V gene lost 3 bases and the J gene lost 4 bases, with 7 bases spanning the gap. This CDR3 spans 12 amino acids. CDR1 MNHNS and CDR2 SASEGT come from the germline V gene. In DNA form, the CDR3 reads TGTGCCAGCAGTGATGGAAGGTACGAGCAGTACTTC. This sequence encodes CASSDGRYEQYF.

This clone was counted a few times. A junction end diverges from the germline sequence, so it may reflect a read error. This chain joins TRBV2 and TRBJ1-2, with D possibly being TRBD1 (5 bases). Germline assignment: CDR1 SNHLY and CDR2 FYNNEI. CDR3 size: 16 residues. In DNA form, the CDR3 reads TGTGCCAGCAGCCGTTCCGGGGGGTTCTGGAACTATGGCTACGCCTTC. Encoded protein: CASSRSGGFWNYGYAF.

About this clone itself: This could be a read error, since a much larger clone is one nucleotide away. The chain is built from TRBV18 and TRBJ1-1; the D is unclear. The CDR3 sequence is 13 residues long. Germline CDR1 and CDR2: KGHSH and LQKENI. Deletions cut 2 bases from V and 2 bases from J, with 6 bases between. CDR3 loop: CASSPLHNTEAFF. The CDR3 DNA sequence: TGTGCCAGCTCACCATTGCACAACACTGAAGCTTTCTTT.

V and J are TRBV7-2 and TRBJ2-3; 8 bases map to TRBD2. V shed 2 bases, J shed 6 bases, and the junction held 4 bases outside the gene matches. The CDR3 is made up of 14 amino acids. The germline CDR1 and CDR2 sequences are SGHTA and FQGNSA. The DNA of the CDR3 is TGTGCCAGCAGCTTAAGCGGGGGTTACGATACGCAGTATTTT. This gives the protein CASSLSGGYDTQYF.

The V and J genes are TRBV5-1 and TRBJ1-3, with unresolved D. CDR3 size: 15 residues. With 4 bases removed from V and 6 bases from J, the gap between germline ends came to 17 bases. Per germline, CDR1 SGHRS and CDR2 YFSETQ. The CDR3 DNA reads TGCGCCAGCAGCCCCGAGCAGTCCGAGGCAAACACCATATATTTT. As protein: CASSPEQSEANTIYF.

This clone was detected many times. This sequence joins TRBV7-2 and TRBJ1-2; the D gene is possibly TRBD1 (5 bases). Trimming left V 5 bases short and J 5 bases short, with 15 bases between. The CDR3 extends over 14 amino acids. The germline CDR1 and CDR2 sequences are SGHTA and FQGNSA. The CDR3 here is CASSASDISYGYTF. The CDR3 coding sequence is TGTGCCAGCAGCGCGTCGGACATCTCTTATGGCTACACCTTC. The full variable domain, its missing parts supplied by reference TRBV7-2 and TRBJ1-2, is GAGVSQSPSNKVTEKGKDVELRCDPISGHTALYWYRQSLGQGLEFLIYFQGNSAPDKSGLPSDRFSAERTGGSVSTLTIQRTQQEDSAVYLCASSASDISYGYTFGSGTRLTVV.